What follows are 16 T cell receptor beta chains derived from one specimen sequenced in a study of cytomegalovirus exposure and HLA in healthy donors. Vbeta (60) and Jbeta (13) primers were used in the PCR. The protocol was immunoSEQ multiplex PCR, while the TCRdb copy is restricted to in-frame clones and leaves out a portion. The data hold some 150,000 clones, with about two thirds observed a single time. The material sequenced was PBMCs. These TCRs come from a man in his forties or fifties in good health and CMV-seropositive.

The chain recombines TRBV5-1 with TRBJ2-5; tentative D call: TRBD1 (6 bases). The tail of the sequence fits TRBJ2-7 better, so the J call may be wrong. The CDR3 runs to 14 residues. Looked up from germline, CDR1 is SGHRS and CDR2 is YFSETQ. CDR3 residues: CASSLTGPSYEQYF. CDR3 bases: TGCGCCAGCAGCTTGACAGGGCCTTCCTACGAGCAGTACTTC.

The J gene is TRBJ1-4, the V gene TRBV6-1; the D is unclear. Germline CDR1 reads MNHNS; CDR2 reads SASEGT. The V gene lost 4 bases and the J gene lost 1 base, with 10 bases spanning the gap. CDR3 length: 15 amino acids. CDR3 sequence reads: CASSVVAGTNEKLFF. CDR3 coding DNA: TGTGCCAGCAGTGTAGTGGCAGGAACTAATGAAAAACTGTTTTTT.

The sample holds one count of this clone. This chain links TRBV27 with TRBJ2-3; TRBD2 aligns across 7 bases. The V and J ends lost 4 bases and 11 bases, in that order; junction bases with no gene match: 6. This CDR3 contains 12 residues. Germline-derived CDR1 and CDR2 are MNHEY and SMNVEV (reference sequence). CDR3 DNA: TGTGCCAGCAGTTCTACATGGGGGGGGCAGTATTTT. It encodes CASSSTWGGQYF.

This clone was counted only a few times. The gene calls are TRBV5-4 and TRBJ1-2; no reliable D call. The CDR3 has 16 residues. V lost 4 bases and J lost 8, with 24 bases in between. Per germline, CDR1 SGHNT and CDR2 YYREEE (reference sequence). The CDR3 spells CASSPPEGRLSGGYTF. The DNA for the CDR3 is TGTGCCAGCAGCCCCCCTGAGGGTCGATTATCCGGGGGCTACACCTTC. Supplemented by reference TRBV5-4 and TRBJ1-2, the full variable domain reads ETGVTQSPTHLIKTRGQQVTLRCSSQSGHNTVSWYQQALGQGPQFIFQYYREEENGRGNFPPRFSGLQFPNYSSELNVNALELDDSALYLCASSPPEGRLSGGYTFGSGTRLTVV.

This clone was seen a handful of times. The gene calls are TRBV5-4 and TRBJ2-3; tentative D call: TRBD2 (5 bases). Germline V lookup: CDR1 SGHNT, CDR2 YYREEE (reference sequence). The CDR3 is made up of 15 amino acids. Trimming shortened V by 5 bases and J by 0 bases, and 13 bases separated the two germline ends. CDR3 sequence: CASSLDRRSTDTQYF. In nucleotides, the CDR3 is TGTGCCAGCAGTTTAGATAGGAGGAGCACAGATACGCAGTATTTT.

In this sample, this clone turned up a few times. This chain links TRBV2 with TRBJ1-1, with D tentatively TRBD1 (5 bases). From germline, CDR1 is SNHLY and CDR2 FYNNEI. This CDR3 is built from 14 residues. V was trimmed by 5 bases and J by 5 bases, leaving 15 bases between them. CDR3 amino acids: CASSQSLGATEAFF. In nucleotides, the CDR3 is TGTGCCAGCAGTCAGAGCCTAGGGGCAACTGAAGCTTTCTTT.

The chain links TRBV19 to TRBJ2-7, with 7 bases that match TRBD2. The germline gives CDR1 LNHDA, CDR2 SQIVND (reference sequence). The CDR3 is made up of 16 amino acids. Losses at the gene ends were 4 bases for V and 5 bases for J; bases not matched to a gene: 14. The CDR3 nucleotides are TGTGCCAGTAGTACCCGTGGGGGGGGGAGATACCACGAGCAGTACTTC. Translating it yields CASSTRGGGRYHEQYF.

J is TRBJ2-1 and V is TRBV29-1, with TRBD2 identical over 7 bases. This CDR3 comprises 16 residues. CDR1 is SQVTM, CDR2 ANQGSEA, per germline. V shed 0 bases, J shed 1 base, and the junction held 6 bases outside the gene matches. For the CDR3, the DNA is TGCAGCGTTGAAGATCCCATCGGGAGGTCCTACAATGAGCAGTTCTTC. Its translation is CSVEDPIGRSYNEQFF.

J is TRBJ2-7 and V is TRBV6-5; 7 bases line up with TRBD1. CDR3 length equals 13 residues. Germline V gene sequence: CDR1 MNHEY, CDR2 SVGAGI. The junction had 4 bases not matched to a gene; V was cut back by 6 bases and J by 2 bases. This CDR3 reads CASRDRVTYEQYF. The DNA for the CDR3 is TGTGCCAGCAGAGACAGGGTTACCTACGAGCAGTACTTC.

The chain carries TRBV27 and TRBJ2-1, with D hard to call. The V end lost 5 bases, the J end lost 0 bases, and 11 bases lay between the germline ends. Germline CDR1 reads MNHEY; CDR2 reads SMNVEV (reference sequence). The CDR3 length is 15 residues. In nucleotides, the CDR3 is TGTGCCAGCAGTCCCCGTTCGCGCTCCTACAATGAGCAGTTCTTC. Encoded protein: CASSPRSRSYNEQFF.

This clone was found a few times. CDR3 region: CASSAYGTGGYNEQFF. DNA for the CDR3: TGCGCCAGCAGCGCCTACGGGACAGGGGGCTACAATGAGCAGTTCTTC. The chain carries TRBV4-1 and TRBJ2-1; 11 positions match TRBD1. This CDR3 has 16 amino acids. V lost 5 bases to trimming and J lost 3 bases; unmatched junction nucleotides: 6. The germline V gene encodes CDR1 MGHRA and CDR2 YSYEKL.

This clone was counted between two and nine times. The CDR3 DNA reads as TGTGCCAGCAGCCCAGATGGGGCGGGAGGGAGGGATACGCAGTATTTT. This translates into CASSPDGAGGRDTQYF. V and J are TRBV11-2 and TRBJ2-3; 9 nucleotides line up with TRBD2. The CDR3 totals 16 residues. V shed 5 bases, J shed 6 bases, and the junction held 12 bases outside the gene matches. CDR1 and CDR2 from the germline V gene are SGHAT and FQNNGV.

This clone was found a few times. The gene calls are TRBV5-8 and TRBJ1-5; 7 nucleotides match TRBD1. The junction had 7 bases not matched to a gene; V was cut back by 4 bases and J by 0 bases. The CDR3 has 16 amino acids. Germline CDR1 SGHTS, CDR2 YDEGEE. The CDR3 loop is CASSLLGQVSNQPQHF. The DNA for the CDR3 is TGTGCCAGCAGCCTTCTAGGACAGGTTAGCAATCAGCCCCAGCATTTT. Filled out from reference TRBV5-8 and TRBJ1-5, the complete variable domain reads EAGVTQSPTHLIKTRGQQATLRCSPISGHTSVYWYQQALGLGLQFLLWYDEGEERNRGNFPPRFSGRQFPNYSSELNVNALELEDSALYLCASSLLGQVSNQPQHFGDGTRLSIL.

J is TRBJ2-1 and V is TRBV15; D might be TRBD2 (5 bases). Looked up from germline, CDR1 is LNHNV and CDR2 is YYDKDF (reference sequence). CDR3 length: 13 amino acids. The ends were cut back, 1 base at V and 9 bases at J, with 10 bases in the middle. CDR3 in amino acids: CATSRVGSSEQFF. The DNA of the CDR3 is TGTGCCACCAGCAGAGTTGGGAGCAGTGAGCAGTTCTTC.

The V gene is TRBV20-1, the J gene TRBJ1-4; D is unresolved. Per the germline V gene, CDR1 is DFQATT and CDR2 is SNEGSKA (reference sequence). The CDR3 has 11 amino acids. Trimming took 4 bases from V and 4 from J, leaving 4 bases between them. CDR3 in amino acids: CSATFNEKLFF. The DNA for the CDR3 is TGCAGTGCTACGTTTAATGAAAAACTGTTTTTT.

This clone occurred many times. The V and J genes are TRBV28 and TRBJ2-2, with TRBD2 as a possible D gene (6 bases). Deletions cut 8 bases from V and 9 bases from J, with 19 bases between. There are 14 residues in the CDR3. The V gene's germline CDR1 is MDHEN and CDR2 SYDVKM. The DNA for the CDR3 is TGTGCCAGCCGAGGACTACGGACCTCCAGGGAGCTGTTTTTT. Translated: CASRGLRTSRELFF.